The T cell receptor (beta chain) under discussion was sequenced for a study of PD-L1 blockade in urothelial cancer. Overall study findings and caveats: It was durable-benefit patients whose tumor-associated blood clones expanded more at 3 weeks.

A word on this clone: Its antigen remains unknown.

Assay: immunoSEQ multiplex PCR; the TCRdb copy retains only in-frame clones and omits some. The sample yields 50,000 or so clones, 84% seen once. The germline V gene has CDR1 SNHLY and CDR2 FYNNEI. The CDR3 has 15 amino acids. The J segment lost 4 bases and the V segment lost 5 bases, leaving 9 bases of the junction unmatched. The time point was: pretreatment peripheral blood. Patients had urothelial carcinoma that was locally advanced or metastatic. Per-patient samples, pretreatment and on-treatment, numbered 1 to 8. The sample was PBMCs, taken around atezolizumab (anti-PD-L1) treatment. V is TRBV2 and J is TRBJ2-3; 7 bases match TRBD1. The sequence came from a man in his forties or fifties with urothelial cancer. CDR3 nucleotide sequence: TGTGCCAGCAGTAGAAGGGACCAGGGGGCAGATACGCAGTATTTT. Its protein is CASSRRDQGADTQYF.